A selection of T cell receptor beta chains follows, all from one sample in a study of cytomegalovirus exposure and HLA in healthy donors. Method: immunoSEQ multiplex PCR; TCRdb's copy keeps in-frame clones and lacks some. The table has about 200,000 clones, 65% to 85% seen once; the top ten hold just under 3%. Sequenced input: PBMCs. Receptors were obtained from a woman under 40 in good health and CMV-seronegative. Each CDR3 is given with its conserved first and last residue. The D gene is left open where the match is weak. Clone size is given for some rows only: seen once, a few or many times, or a class if the clone is expanded.

TRBJ1-6,TRBV18,once,NA,CASSPPREGYNSPLHF,TGTGCCAGCTCACCACCCCGAGAGGGCTATAATTCACCCCTCCACTTT
TRBJ1-3,TRBV5-1,NA,TRBD1,CASSLGDSRSTIYF,TGCGCCAGCAGCTTGGGGGACAGCAGAAGCACCATATATTTT
TRBJ1-2,TRBV11-2,NA,TRBD1,CASSQTGLYGYTF,TGTGCCAGCAGCCAGACAGGGCTCTATGGCTACACCTTC
TRBJ2-7,TRBV19,NA,NA,CASSIRRQDVGEQYF,TGTGCCAGTAGTATTCGTCGACAGGACGTAGGGGAGCAGTACTTC
TRBJ2-1,TRBV7-2,once,TRBD2,CASSQVAGLSDEQFF,TGTGCCAGCAGCCAAGTAGCGGGATTATCCGACGAGCAGTTCTTC
TRBJ1-1,TRBV5-8,NA,NA,CASSLDPGRETEAFF,TGTGCCAGCAGCTTGGATCCGGGGAGGGAGACTGAAGCTTTCTTT
TRBJ2-3,TRBV27,once,NA,CASSSRGIATDTQYF,TGTGCCAGCAGTTCCCGGGGTATCGCCACAGATACGCAGTATTTT
TRBJ2-7,TRBV10-3,NA,NA,CAIMGQGFEEQYF,TGTGCCATCATGGGACAAGGGTTCGAGGAGCAGTACTTC
TRBJ1-1,TRBV5-1,NA,NA,CASSPGEWMGTEAFF,TGCGCCAGCAGCCCCGGGGAGTGGATGGGCACTGAAGCTTTCTTT
TRBJ2-5,TRBV30,NA,TRBD2,CAWSTGGSTQYF,TGTGCCTGGAGTACGGGGGGTTCGACCCAGTACTTC
TRBJ1-2,TRBV7-9,NA,NA,CASSLLQLRGYTF,TGTGCCAGCAGCTTGTTACAGCTTCGCGGCTACACCTTC
TRBJ2-5,TRBV1,once,NA,CTSSQDEGRGGGGQETQYF,TGCACCAGCAGCCAAGATGAGGGTCGGGGCGGGGGGGGACAAGAGACCCAGTACTTC
TRBJ2-2,TRBV5-1,few,NA,CASSTGFGAGELFF,TGCGCCAGCAGTACAGGGTTCGGGGCCGGGGAGCTGTTTTTT
TRBJ1-1,TRBV6-5,few,TRBD1,CASITRGTGHKAFF,TGTGCCAGCATCACACGTGGGACAGGGCATAAAGCTTTCTTT
TRBJ1-1,TRBV6-6,NA,NA,CASSPLRESWKAFF,TGTGCCAGCAGTCCTCTCCGGGAGAGCTGGAAAGCTTTCTTT
TRBJ1-2,TRBV6-5,few,TRBD1,CASSYLDRRTF,TGTGCCAGCAGTTACCTGGACAGGCGCACCTTC
TRBJ2-1,TRBV5-1,NA,TRBD2,CASSARLAGGPMEQFF,TGCGCCAGCAGCGCAAGACTAGCGGGAGGGCCTATGGAGCAGTTCTTC
TRBJ2-3,TRBV4-1,NA,NA,CASSQDLGGTDTQYF,TGCGCCAGCAGCCAAGATCTAGGGGGCACAGATACGCAGTATTTT
TRBJ2-7,TRBV5-1,NA,TRBD2,CASSLGGGLSEQYF,TGCGCCAGCAGCTTGGGGGGAGGGCTCTCCGAGCAGTACTTC
TRBJ1-3,TRBV15,once,TRBD1,CATSRGRGPFLGNTIYF,TGTGCCACCAGCAGAGGCAGGGGGCCTTTTCTTGGAAACACCATATATTTT
TRBJ2-6,TRBV6-5,NA,NA,CASSAIYRGTNVLTF,TGTGCCAGCAGTGCCATATACCGGGGGACCAACGTCCTGACTTTC
TRBJ2-5,TRBV29-1,NA,NA,CSVVRETQYF,TGCAGCGTTGTTCGTGAGACCCAGTACTTC
TRBJ1-2,TRBV11-2,NA,NA,CASSLDARGLYGYTF,TGTGCCAGCAGCTTAGATGCCAGGGGCCTCTATGGCTACACCTTC
TRBJ2-1,TRBV27,NA,TRBD2,CASSGLANEQFF,TGTGCCAGCAGTGGACTAGCGAACGAGCAGTTCTTC
TRBJ1-6,TRBV11-2,NA,TRBD1,CASSHGQGGTKSPLHF,TGTGCCAGCAGCCACGGACAGGGAGGCACGAAGTCACCCCTCCACTTT
TRBJ2-1,TRBV5-1,NA,TRBD2,CASSFGLAAIGYHNEQFF,TGCGCCAGCAGCTTCGGACTAGCGGCCATAGGGTACCACAATGAGCAGTTCTTC